These 20 T cell receptor beta chains originate from one sample sequenced in a study of blood T cell repertoires in COVID-19. Assay: immunoSEQ multiplex PCR; the TCRdb copy retains only in-frame clones and omits some. The sample lists approximately 440,000 clones; around 91% were seen once. Sequences were obtained from PBMCs or T cells enriched from blood (not recorded which). Receptor source: a man between 18 and 35 years old who had recovered from COVID-19.

The chain links TRBV14 to TRBJ1-3, with D perhaps matching TRBD1 (6 bases). The CDR3 consists of 15 residues. Deletions cut 5 bases from V and 4 bases from J, with 15 bases between. Germline lookup yields CDR1 SGHDN and CDR2 FVKESK. CDR3 in DNA: TGTGCCAGCAGCTTTCGTCAGGGGAGAGGAAACACCATATATTTT. Translation gives CASSFRQGRGNTIYF.

The rearrangement uses TRBV9 and TRBJ1-3, with D possibly TRBD1 on 6 matching bases. This CDR3 is 15 amino acids long. Germline V gene lookup returns CDR1 SGDLS and CDR2 YYNGEE. V gave up 3 bases and J gave up 1 base, with 11 bases separating them. The chain's CDR3 is CASSEQQGSGNTIYF. CDR3 nucleotides: TGTGCCAGCAGCGAACAACAGGGATCTGGAAACACCATATATTTT.

This clone was observed a few times. J is TRBJ1-1 and V is TRBV10-1, with D perhaps matching TRBD1 (5 bases). CDR1 WNHNN and CDR2 SYGVQD come from the germline V gene (reference sequence). CDR3 length equals 13 residues. The V and J ends lost 8 bases and 6 bases respectively, with 16 bases between them. CDR3 DNA: TGCGCCAGCGGGGGGTATCGAGGGGCTGAAGCTTTCTTT. It encodes CASGGYRGAEAFF.

The J gene is TRBJ2-3, the V gene TRBV5-4, with 12 nucleotides matching TRBD2. The V gene's germline CDR1 is SGHNT and CDR2 YYREEE (reference sequence). Germline trimming cut 1 base from V and 1 base from J; bases unmatched to any gene: 7. The CDR3 loop spans 18 amino acids. CDR3 in amino acids: CASSLSLAGGLGTDTQYF. The CDR3 nucleotides read TGTGCCAGCAGCTTGAGCCTAGCGGGAGGGCTTGGCACAGATACGCAGTATTTT.

The sample holds one count of this clone. This chain uses TRBV15 with TRBJ1-1; TRBD1 is a possible D gene (6 bases). Per germline, CDR1 LNHNV and CDR2 YYDKDF (reference sequence). This CDR3 comprises 13 residues. The V end lost 6 bases, the J end lost 2 bases, and 10 bases lay between the germline ends. The CDR3 sequence is CATRRTANTEAFF. The CDR3 DNA reads TGTGCCACCAGGAGGACAGCTAACACTGAAGCTTTCTTT.

This rearrangement joins TRBV19 to TRBJ1-2; 8 nucleotides match TRBD1. The CDR3 extends over 15 amino acids. Germline lookup yields CDR1 LNHDA and CDR2 SQIVND (reference sequence). Trimming took 4 bases from V and 4 from J; bases not matched to a gene: 8. CDR3: CASSTQTGAVYGYTF. In nucleotides, the CDR3 is TGTGCCAGTAGTACCCAGACAGGGGCGGTCTATGGCTACACCTTC.

The chain recombines TRBV12-3 or TRBV12-4 with TRBJ2-7; TRBD1 might be the D (5 bases). Trimming pared 7 bases from V and 6 bases from J, leaving 13 bases between. The CDR3 runs 12 residues. The CDR3 coding sequence is TGTGCCAGCAAGCCTAGAAGGGGCGAGCAGTACTTC. This encodes CASKPRRGEQYF.

This clone occurred once. V gene TRBV5-1 combines with J gene TRBJ2-2, with 10 bases lining up with TRBD1. Germline values: CDR1 SGHRS, CDR2 YFSETQ. V shed 9 bases and J 7 bases; nucleotides not matched to a gene: 9. CDR3 length: 14 amino acids. CDR3 in amino acids: CATWTGGGNGELFF. CDR3 DNA sequence: TGCGCCACCTGGACAGGGGGAGGCAACGGGGAGCTGTTTTTT.

The chain employs TRBV15 and TRBJ1-1; D is possibly TRBD1 (5 bases). Trimming removed 5 bases at V and 3 bases at J, with 19 bases between. The CDR3 spans 16 residues. Looked up from germline, CDR1 is LNHNV and CDR2 is YYDKDF (reference sequence). The CDR3 nucleotides read TGTGCCACCAGCCGTGGGAGGGGCCGGTCGGACACTGAAGCTTTCTTT. Protein sequence: CATSRGRGRSDTEAFF.

This clone was seen a single time. This chain connects TRBV7-9 to TRBJ1-1; the D is unclear. Germline V gene sequence: CDR1 SEHNR, CDR2 FQNEAQ (reference sequence). The CDR3 spans 15 residues. Trimming took off 1 base at V and 0 bases at J, with 9 bases between the two ends. For the CDR3, the DNA is TGTGCCAGCAGCTTAGTCGAGCTTATGAACACTGAAGCTTTCTTT. Encoded protein: CASSLVELMNTEAFF.

This clone occurred a few times. The chain carries TRBV3-1 (or the pseudogene TRBV3-2) and TRBJ1-6; D remains unclear. This CDR3 contains 15 residues. Per the germline V gene, CDR1 is LGHDT and CDR2 is YNNKEL (reference sequence). V dropped 3 bases and J dropped 2 bases, with 8 bases sitting between them. DNA for the CDR3: TGTGCCAGCAGCCACAGAAGTACCTATAATTCACCCCTCCACTTT. Protein product: CASSHRSTYNSPLHF.

The chain has TRBV25-1 and TRBJ1-6; no clear D. The CDR3 extends over 14 amino acids. V shed 6 bases and J shed 7 bases, with 13 bases lying between them. Germline CDR1 reads MGHDK; CDR2 reads SYGVNS. This CDR3 reads CASRGGMRNSPLHF. CDR3 bases: TGTGCCAGCAGGGGCGGGATGAGAAATTCACCCCTCCACTTT.

At least ten counts were recorded for this clone. J is TRBJ1-6 and V is TRBV28; D uncertain. Germline V lookup: CDR1 MDHEN, CDR2 SYDVKM. Trimming shortened V by 3 bases and J by 7 bases, and 4 bases separated the two germline ends. This CDR3 contains 12 residues. The CDR3 DNA is TGTGCCAGCAGTTTGGGCAATTCACCCCTCCACTTT. Its translation is CASSLGNSPLHF.

J is TRBJ1-2 and V is TRBV3-1 (or the pseudogene TRBV3-2), with D perhaps TRBD1 (6 bases). The length of the CDR3 is 16 residues. The ends were cut back, 1 base at V and 2 bases at J, with 14 bases in the middle. The germline V gene encodes CDR1 LGHDT and CDR2 YNNKEL (reference sequence). CDR3 sequence: CASSQVRGGRNYGYTF. The CDR3 DNA reads TGTGCCAGCAGCCAAGTAAGGGGGGGACGGAACTATGGCTACACCTTC.

The rearrangement joins TRBV5-1 to TRBJ2-1; TRBD2 matches 7 bases. V shed 7 bases and J 2 bases; nucleotides not matched to a gene: 6. CDR3 length: 14 residues. Germline CDR1 reads SGHRS; CDR2 reads YFSETQ. The CDR3 DNA follows: TGCGCCAGCGCCCCTGGGGGGGCCTACAATGAGCAGTTCTTC. Translated: CASAPGGAYNEQFF.

This sequence joins TRBV27 and TRBJ1-6; D call uncertain. The CDR3 covers 14 residues. Germline V lookup: CDR1 MNHEY, CDR2 SMNVEV (reference sequence). Trimming stripped 3 bases from V and 4 bases from J, with 7 bases between. Here the CDR3 DNA reads TGTGCCAGCAGTTTTGCGGGGTATAATTCACCCCTCCACTTT. Translated, it gives CASSFAGYNSPLHF.

This clone is medium-sized within its sample. This chain connects TRBV24-1 to TRBJ2-2; 9 nucleotides agree with TRBD2. The CDR3 is 16 amino acids. The germline CDR1 and CDR2 sequences are KGHDR and SFDVKD. V shed 11 bases and J 2 bases; nucleotides not matched to a gene: 11. Here the CDR3 reads CAIALGLARNTGELFF. DNA for the CDR3: TGTGCCATCGCCCTCGGACTAGCGAGAAACACCGGGGAGCTGTTTTTT.

The rearrangement uses TRBV19 and TRBJ1-5; TRBD1 agrees at 8 bases. The CDR3 covers 16 residues. The V and J ends lost 0 bases and 7 bases, in that order; junction bases with no gene match: 8. Germline V gene sequence: CDR1 LNHDA, CDR2 SQIVND (reference sequence). In DNA form, the CDR3 reads TGTGCCAGTAGTATAGACAGGGCAGGGGGCCTGCAGCCCCAGCATTTT. Protein product: CASSIDRAGGLQPQHF.

J is TRBJ2-7 and V is TRBV7-9; D perhaps matches TRBD1 (5 bases). V was pared by 1 base and J by 5 bases, with 18 bases between. The CDR3 runs 16 residues. The germline V gene has CDR1 SEHNR and CDR2 FQNEAQ (reference sequence). The CDR3 reads CASSLGAGQMNDEQYF. The CDR3 bases are TGTGCCAGCAGCTTAGGTGCAGGGCAAATGAACGACGAGCAGTACTTC.

The chain is built from TRBV6-2 or TRBV6-3 and TRBJ2-1; TRBD2 matches 10 bases. Germline loops: CDR1 MNHEY, CDR2 SVGEGT. This CDR3 contains 14 residues. J gave up 6 bases and V 6 bases, and 5 bases lay outside the gene matches. In DNA, the CDR3 is TGTGCCAGCAGCCGACTAGCGGGTCTCAATGAGCAGTTCTTC. It codes for CASSRLAGLNEQFF.